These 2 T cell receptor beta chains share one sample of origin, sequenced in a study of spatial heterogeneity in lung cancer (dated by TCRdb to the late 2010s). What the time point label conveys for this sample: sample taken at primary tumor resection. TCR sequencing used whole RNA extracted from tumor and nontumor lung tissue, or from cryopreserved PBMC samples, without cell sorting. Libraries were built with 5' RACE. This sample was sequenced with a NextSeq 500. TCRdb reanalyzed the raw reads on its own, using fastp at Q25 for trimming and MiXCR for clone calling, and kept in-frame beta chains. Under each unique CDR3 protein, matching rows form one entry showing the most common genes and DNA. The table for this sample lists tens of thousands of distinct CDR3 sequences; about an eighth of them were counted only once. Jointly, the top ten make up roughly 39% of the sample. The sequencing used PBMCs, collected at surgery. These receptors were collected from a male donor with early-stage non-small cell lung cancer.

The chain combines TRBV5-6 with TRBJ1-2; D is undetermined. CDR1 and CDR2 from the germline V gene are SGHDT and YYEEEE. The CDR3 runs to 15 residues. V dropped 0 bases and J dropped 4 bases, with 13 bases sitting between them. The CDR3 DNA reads TGTGCCAGCAGCTTGGCTCTGGGCCCGCGCTATGGCTACACCTTC. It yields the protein CASSLALGPRYGYTF.

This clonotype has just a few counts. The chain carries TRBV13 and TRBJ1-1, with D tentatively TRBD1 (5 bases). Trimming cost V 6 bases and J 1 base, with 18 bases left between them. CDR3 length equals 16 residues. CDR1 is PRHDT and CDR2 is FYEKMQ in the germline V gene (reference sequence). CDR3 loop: CASRVWGSGANTEAFF. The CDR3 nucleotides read TGTGCCAGCAGAGTATGGGGCAGTGGGGCGAACACTGAAGCTTTCTTT.